This is a list of T cell receptor beta chains from one sample in a study of breast tumors, draining lymph nodes, adjacent tissues. Via MiXCR, TCRdb re-called the multiplex PCR reads, giving one row per CDR3 protein. The repertoire holds 200,000 or so distinct CDR3 sequences, with over 25% as singletons. The sample was axillary lymph node tissue. The receptors come from a female donor with breast cancer. Some clones in this sample may be carry-over from other donors' samples. CDR3s include the opening cysteine and the closing phenylalanine or tryptophan. A D gene is named only where the DNA matches it firmly. Size is stated for part of the rows, as once, few or many counts, or as a class when the clone is expanded.

abundance	d_gene	j_gene	v_gene	CDR3aa	CDR3nt
many	TRBD2	TRBJ2-3	TRBV7-2	CASSLRAGRTDTQYF	TGTGCCAGCAGCTTAAGAGCGGGGCGCACAGATACGCAGTATTTT
NA	TRBD1	TRBJ2-5	TRBV18	CASSSQGDPNQPQYF	TGTGCCAGCTCATCCCAGGGGGATCCCAATCAGCCCCAGTACTTC
few	NA	TRBJ1-2	TRBV6-2/TRBV6-3	CASRPNRDTLNYGYTF	TGTGCCAGCAGACCCAACCGGGACACCCTAAACTATGGCTACACCTTC
many	TRBD2	TRBJ2-1	TRBV20-1	CSADPLAGGYNEQFF	TGCAGTGCCGACCCACTAGCGGGAGGGTACAATGAGCAGTTCTTC
many	NA	TRBJ1-5	TRBV10-2	CASSESKGGQGANQPQHF	TGCGCCAGCAGTGAGTCGAAAGGTGGGCAGGGCGCCAATCAGCCCCAGCATTTT
NA	NA	TRBJ1-1	TRBV20-1	CSATLGVSTEAFF	TGCAGTGCCACCCTTGGGGTCAGCACTGAAGCTTTCTTT
many	TRBD1	TRBJ2-6	TRBV6-1	CASSEARVGTGGSGANVLTF	TGTGCCAGCAGTGAAGCGCGAGTGGGGACAGGGGGCTCCGGGGCCAACGTCCTGACTTTC
many	NA	TRBJ2-7	TRBV30	CAWSYGGGLGEQYF	TGTGCCTGGAGTTACGGAGGGGGGCTAGGCGAGCAGTACTTC
NA	NA	TRBJ1-2	TRBV19	CASSIGNLPTPRRDYGYTF	TGTGCCAGTAGTATAGGGAACCTACCCACGCCCCGGCGGGACTATGGCTACACCTTC
many	NA	TRBJ2-7	TRBV27	CASSPPMSYEQYF	TGTGCCAGCAGTCCCCCCATGAGCTACGAGCAGTACTTC
many	NA	TRBJ1-6	TRBV2	CASRDRRNSPLHF	TGTGCCAGCAGAGACAGGCGAAATTCACCCCTCCACTTT
many	NA	TRBJ1-4	TRBV5-6	CASSLYRARGNEKLFF	TGTGCCAGCAGCTTGTACAGGGCTCGAGGTAATGAAAAACTGTTTTTT
many	NA	TRBJ2-5	TRBV6-1	CASSGPFRETQYF	TGTGCCAGCAGCGGCCCATTCAGGGAGACCCAGTACTTC
once	NA	TRBJ1-2	TRBV30	CAWSSGSGYTF	TGTGCCTGGAGTAGCGGGAGTGGATACACCTTC
few	NA	TRBJ1-1	TRBV5-1	CASSLQGIGTEAFF	TGCGCCAGCAGCTTACAGGGAATTGGTACTGAAGCTTTCTTT
many	NA	TRBJ1-6	TRBV7-9	CASSFMGTPNSPLHF	TGTGCCAGCAGCTTTATGGGGACGCCTAATTCACCCCTCCACTTT
NA	NA	TRBJ2-1	TRBV19	CASGTLRDGYNEQFF	TGTGCCAGTGGTACCCTGAGGGACGGATACAATGAGCAGTTCTTC
once	NA	TRBJ2-3	TRBV20-1	CSANSRRTTATQYF	TGCAGTGCTAATAGCAGGAGGACCACAGCTACGCAGTATTTT
many	NA	TRBJ2-5	TRBV7-6	CASSLSRGTGETQYF	TGTGCCAGCAGCTTAAGCCGGGGCACGGGGGAGACCCAGTACTTC
NA	NA	TRBJ1-3	TRBV14	CASSPQTAGTSGNTIYF	TGTGCCAGCAGTCCTCAAACAGCCGGGACATCGGGAAACACCATATATTTT